What follows are 16 T cell receptor beta chains derived from one specimen sequenced in a study of T cell responses to AZD1222 COVID-19 vaccine. Here immunoSEQ multiplex PCR was the method, and the copy in TCRdb shows in-frame clones only, minus some. The sample shows 110,000 or so clones, around nine tenths of them seen only once. Material: peripheral blood, obtained 28 days after the second dose of the MenACWY control vaccine. The source of these receptors is an adult who received the MenACWY meningococcal vaccine as a control.

The gene calls are TRBV5-4 and TRBJ1-1, with TRBD1 identical over 9 bases. CDR1 is SGHNT and CDR2 is YYREEE in the germline V gene (reference sequence). The V gene end was trimmed by 6 bases and the J gene end by 1 base; junction bases not matched to a gene: 7. The CDR3 is 15 residues long. CDR3 sequence reads: CASTGTGYPNTEAFF. The CDR3 DNA sequence: TGTGCCAGCACCGGGACAGGGTATCCGAACACTGAAGCTTTCTTT.

This clone was observed once. The rearrangement links TRBV28 to TRBJ2-2; unclear D gene. V lost 6 bases, J lost 2 bases, and 4 bases lay in between. CDR3 size: 12 residues. Germline assignment: CDR1 MDHEN and CDR2 SYDVKM. The CDR3 DNA reads as TGTGCCAGCAGCCCCAACACCGGGGAGCTGTTTTTT. Translated: CASSPNTGELFF.

The chain couples TRBV9 to TRBJ1-2, with D possibly TRBD1 on 5 matching bases. Germline CDR1 SGDLS, CDR2 YYNGEE. Between the trimmed V and J ends, which lost 4 bases and 4 bases, there was a span of 23 bases. The CDR3 is 17 residues long. The CDR3 bases are TGTGCCAGCAGCTCTCAGGAGCCCTGGGGGGGAAGCTATGGCTACACCTTC. Translation gives CASSSQEPWGGSYGYTF.

V gene TRBV4-1 combines with J gene TRBJ2-5; 9 nucleotides line up with TRBD1. V was clipped by 3 bases and J by 4 bases; unmatched bases: 6. This CDR3 has 15 amino acids. Germline V gene sequence: CDR1 MGHRA, CDR2 YSYEKL. The DNA for the CDR3 is TGCGCCAGCAGCCAGGGGACAGGGTACGGAGAGACCCAGTACTTC. Translation: CASSQGTGYGETQYF.

The chain combines TRBV7-2 with TRBJ1-1; D uncertain. CDR3 length: 15 residues. V was cut by 5 bases and J by 5 bases, with 18 bases left in between. The germline V gene has CDR1 SGHTA and CDR2 FQGNSA. The CDR3 DNA reads TGTGCCAGCAGCCTGACCCCAATGATAGAGACTGAAGCTTTCTTT. Its translation: CASSLTPMIETEAFF. Based on the CDR3 plus reference TRBV7-2 and TRBJ1-1, the full variable domain is GAGVSQSPSNKVTEKGKDVELRCDPISGHTALYWYRQSLGQGLEFLIYFQGNSAPDKSGLPSDRFSAERTGGSVSTLTIQRTQQEDSAVYLCASSLTPMIETEAFFGQGTRLTVV.

The rearrangement uses TRBV28 and TRBJ1-2, with D possibly matching TRBD1 (6 bases). Germline assignment: CDR1 MDHEN and CDR2 SYDVKM. Between the trimmed V and J ends, which lost 5 bases and 6 bases, there was a span of 25 bases. The CDR3 spans 17 residues. CDR3: CASSPTGTTRSGHGYTF. Written as DNA, the CDR3 is TGTGCCAGCAGTCCCACCGGGACAACCCGGAGTGGCCATGGCTACACCTTC.

J is TRBJ2-7 and V is TRBV15; no reliable D call. CDR1 is LNHNV, CDR2 YYDKDF, per germline (reference sequence). V was trimmed by 0 bases and J by 4 bases, leaving 10 bases between them. The CDR3 is made up of 14 amino acids. The CDR3 region has the DNA TGTGCCACCAGCAGAGATGCTAACGGGTACGAGCAGTACTTC. This sequence encodes CATSRDANGYEQYF.

The chain couples TRBV5-5 to TRBJ1-5; D is perhaps TRBD1 (5 bases). Germline CDR1 and CDR2: SGHKS and YYEKEE (reference sequence). V was cut by 4 bases and J by 4 bases, with 9 bases left in between. The CDR3 has 13 amino acids. CDR3 residues: CASSRDGNQPQHF. The CDR3 DNA sequence: TGTGCCAGCAGCCGGGACGGGAATCAGCCCCAGCATTTT. Together with reference TRBV5-5 and TRBJ1-5, the CDR3 gives the full variable domain: DAGVTQSPTHLIKTRGQQVTLRCSPISGHKSVSWYQQVLGQGPQFIFQYYEKEERGRGNFPDRFSARQFPNYSSELNVNALLLGDSALYLCASSRDGNQPQHFGDGTRLSIL.

The chain is built from TRBV10-3 and TRBJ1-2, with 7 bases that match TRBD1. The CDR3 runs 14 residues. Germline V gene sequence: CDR1 ENHRY, CDR2 SYGVKD. V lost 6 bases, J lost 4 bases, and 8 bases stayed unmatched. The CDR3 DNA reads TGTGCCATCAGGCCTCCGGGACAGAGCTATGGCTACACCTTC. Encoded protein: CAIRPPGQSYGYTF.

The rearrangement uses TRBV9 and TRBJ1-5, with a tentative D call TRBD1 (6 bases). Trimming removed 2 bases at V and 0 bases at J, with 12 bases between. Looked up from germline, CDR1 is SGDLS and CDR2 is YYNGEE. The CDR3 consists of 16 residues. The chain's CDR3 is CASSVGAGYSNQPQHF. In DNA form, the CDR3 reads TGTGCCAGCAGCGTGGGGGCGGGATATAGCAATCAGCCCCAGCATTTT.

This clone appeared a single time. The J gene is TRBJ2-5, the V gene TRBV30, with D uncertain. The V and J ends lost 4 bases and 2 bases respectively, with 2 bases between them. This CDR3 is 10 amino acids long. Germline-derived CDR1 and CDR2 are GTSNPN and SVGIG (reference sequence). For the CDR3, the DNA is TGTGCCTGGAAACAAGAGACCCAGTACTTC. Its translation: CAWKQETQYF.

V is TRBV6-5 and J is TRBJ1-2, with D uncertain. CDR3 length: 13 amino acids. V lost 9 bases, J lost 6 bases, and 17 bases lay in between. In germline, CDR1 is MNHEY, CDR2 SVGAGI. The CDR3 reads CASISTTLNGYTF. DNA for the CDR3: TGTGCCAGTATAAGCACAACACTCAATGGCTACACCTTC.

The chain couples TRBV5-1 to TRBJ2-2, with D perhaps matching TRBD2 (6 bases). Trimming shortened V by 0 bases and J by 0 bases, and 12 bases separated the two germline ends. Germline V gene data show CDR1 as SGHRS and CDR2 as YFSETQ. The CDR3 sequence is 17 residues long. In DNA, the CDR3 is TGCGCCAGCAGCTTGGTGGTAGCGGCCGCGAACACCGGGGAGCTGTTTTTT. Its protein product is CASSLVVAAANTGELFF.

The V call is TRBV6-5, the J call TRBJ2-5, with D perhaps assigned TRBD1 or TRBD2 (5 bases each). V was trimmed by 5 bases and J by 2 bases, leaving 15 bases between them. Germline V lookup: CDR1 MNHEY, CDR2 SVGAGI. There are 15 residues in the CDR3. CDR3 coding DNA: TGTGCCAGCAGTAACAAGGGACGGATACAAGAGACCCAGTACTTC. It is translated as CASSNKGRIQETQYF.

The rearrangement uses TRBV5-5 and TRBJ1-5; D possibly corresponds to TRBD1 (5 bases). Germline V gene lookup returns CDR1 SGHKS and CDR2 YYEKEE (reference sequence). The CDR3 is 15 amino acids. V lost 1 base and J lost 4, with 12 bases in between. The CDR3 protein is CASSLYMTVNQPQHF. CDR3 in DNA: TGTGCCAGCAGCTTGTATATGACAGTTAATCAGCCCCAGCATTTT.

V is TRBV5-1 and J is TRBJ2-1; 7 nucleotides match TRBD1. The CDR3 is made up of 15 amino acids. Unmatched junction bases numbered 8, after V lost 3 bases and J lost 5 bases. The germline V gene encodes CDR1 SGHRS and CDR2 YFSETQ. The CDR3 nucleotides read TGCGCCAGCAGCTACGACAGGGTTGGGCACAATGAGCAGTTCTTC. It is translated as CASSYDRVGHNEQFF.